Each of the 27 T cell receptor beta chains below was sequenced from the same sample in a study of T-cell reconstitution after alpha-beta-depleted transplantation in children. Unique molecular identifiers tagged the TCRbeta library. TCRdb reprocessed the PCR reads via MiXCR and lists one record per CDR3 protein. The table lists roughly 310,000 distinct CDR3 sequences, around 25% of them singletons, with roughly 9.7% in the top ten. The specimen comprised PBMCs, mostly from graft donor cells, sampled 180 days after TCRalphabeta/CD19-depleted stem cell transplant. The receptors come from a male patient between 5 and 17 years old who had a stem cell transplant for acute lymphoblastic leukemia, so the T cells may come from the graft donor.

The CDR3, as DNA: TGTGCCAGCAAGGGCCCCCGCGTAGAGACCTACAATGAGCAGTTCTTC. Translated, it gives CASKGPRVETYNEQFF. This chain connects TRBV7-3 to TRBJ2-1, with unresolved D. This CDR3 has 16 amino acids. CDR1 is SGHTA and CDR2 is FQGTGA in the germline V gene. Trimming stripped 7 bases from V and 2 bases from J, with 18 bases between.

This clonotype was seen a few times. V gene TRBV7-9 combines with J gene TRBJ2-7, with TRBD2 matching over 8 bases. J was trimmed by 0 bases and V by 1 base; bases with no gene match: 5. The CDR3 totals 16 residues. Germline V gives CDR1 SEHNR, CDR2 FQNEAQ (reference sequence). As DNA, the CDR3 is TGTGCCAGCAGCTTAGGACTAGCGCAAAGCTCCTACGAGCAGTACTTC. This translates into CASSLGLAQSSYEQYF.

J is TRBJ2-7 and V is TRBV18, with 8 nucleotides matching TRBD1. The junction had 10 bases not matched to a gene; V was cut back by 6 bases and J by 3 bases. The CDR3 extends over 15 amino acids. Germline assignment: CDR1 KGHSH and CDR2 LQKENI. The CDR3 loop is CASSPTLGQGYEQYF. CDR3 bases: TGTGCCAGCTCTCCTACGCTCGGACAGGGCTACGAGCAGTACTTC.

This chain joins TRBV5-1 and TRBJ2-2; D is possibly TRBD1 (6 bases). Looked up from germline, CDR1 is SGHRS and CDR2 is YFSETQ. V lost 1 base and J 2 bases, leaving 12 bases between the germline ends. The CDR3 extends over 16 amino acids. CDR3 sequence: CASSLRAGVNTGELFF. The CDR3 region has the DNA TGCGCCAGCAGCTTGAGGGCAGGGGTCAACACCGGGGAGCTGTTTTTT. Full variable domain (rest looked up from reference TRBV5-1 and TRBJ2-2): KAGVTQTPRYLIKTRGQQVTLSCSPISGHRSVSWYQQTPGQGLQFLFEYFSETQRNKGNFPGRFSGRQFSNSRSEMNVSTLELGDSALYLCASSLRAGVNTGELFFGEGSRLTVL.

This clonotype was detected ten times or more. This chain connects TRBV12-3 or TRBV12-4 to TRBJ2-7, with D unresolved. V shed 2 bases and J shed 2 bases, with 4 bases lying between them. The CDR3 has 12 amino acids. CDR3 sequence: CASSLFAYEQYF. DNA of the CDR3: TGTGCCAGCAGTTTATTTGCCTACGAGCAGTACTTC.

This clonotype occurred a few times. CDR3 residues: CSARSPGQGEPEQYF. In nucleotides, the CDR3 is TGCAGTGCTAGATCACCGGGACAGGGGGAACCTGAGCAGTACTTC. V is TRBV20-1 and J is TRBJ2-7, with 11 bases matching TRBD1. Germline V gene data show CDR1 as DFQATT and CDR2 as SNEGSKA (reference sequence). Trimming removed 2 bases from V and 7 bases from J; junction bases left unmatched: 10. The CDR3 loop spans 15 amino acids.

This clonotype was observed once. In nucleotides, the CDR3 is TGTGCCAGCAGTCCCCGATCACTCAGGGGATTCACAGATACGCAGTATTTT. It codes for CASSPRSLRGFTDTQYF. This chain uses TRBV27 with TRBJ2-3; perhaps TRBD1 as D (6 bases). V was cut by 5 bases and J by 2 bases, with 20 bases left in between. The V gene's germline CDR1 is MNHEY and CDR2 SMNVEV (reference sequence). CDR3 length equals 17 residues.

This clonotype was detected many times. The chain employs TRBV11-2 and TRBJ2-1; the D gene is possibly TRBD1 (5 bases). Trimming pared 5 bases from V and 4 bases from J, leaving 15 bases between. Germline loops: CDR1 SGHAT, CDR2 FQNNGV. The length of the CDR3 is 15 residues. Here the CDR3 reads CASSQVGARYNEQFF. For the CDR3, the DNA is TGTGCCAGCAGCCAGGTAGGGGCCAGGTACAATGAGCAGTTCTTC.

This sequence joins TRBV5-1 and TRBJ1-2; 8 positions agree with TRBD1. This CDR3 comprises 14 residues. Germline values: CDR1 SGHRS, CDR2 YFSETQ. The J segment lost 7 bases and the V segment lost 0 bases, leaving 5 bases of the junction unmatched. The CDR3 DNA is TGCGCCAGCAGCTTGGGTGCGGGACAGGCTGGCTACACCTTC. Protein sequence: CASSLGAGQAGYTF.

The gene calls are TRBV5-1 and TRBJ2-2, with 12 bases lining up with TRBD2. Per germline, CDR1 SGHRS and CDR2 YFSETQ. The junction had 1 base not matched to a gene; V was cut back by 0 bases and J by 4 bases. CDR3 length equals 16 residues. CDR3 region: CASSLGLAGVTGELFF. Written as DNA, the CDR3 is TGCGCCAGCAGCTTGGGACTAGCGGGAGTCACCGGGGAGCTGTTTTTT.

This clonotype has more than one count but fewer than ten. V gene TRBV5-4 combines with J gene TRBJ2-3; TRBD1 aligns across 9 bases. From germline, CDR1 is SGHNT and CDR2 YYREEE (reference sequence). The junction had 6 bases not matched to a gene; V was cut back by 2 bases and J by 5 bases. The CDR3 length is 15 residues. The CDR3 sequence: CASSFGTGRGDTQYF. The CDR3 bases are TGTGCCAGCAGCTTCGGGACAGGGAGAGGAGATACGCAGTATTTT.

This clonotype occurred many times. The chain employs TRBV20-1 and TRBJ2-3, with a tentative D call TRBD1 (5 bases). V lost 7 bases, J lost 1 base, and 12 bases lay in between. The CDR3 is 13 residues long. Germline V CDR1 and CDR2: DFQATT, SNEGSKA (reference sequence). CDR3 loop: CSVVPRGTDTQYF. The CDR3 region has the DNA TGCAGTGTGGTCCCCAGGGGCACAGATACGCAGTATTTT.

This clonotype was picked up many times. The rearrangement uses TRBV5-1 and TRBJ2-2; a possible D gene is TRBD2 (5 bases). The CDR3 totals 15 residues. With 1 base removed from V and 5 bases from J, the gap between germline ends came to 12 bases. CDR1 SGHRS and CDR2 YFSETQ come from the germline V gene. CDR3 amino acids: CASSLIARRTGELFF. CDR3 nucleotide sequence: TGCGCCAGCAGCTTGATCGCCAGGAGGACCGGGGAGCTGTTTTTT. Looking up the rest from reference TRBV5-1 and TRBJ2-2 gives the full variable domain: KAGVTQTPRYLIKTRGQQVTLSCSPISGHRSVSWYQQTPGQGLQFLFEYFSETQRNKGNFPGRFSGRQFSNSRSEMNVSTLELGDSALYLCASSLIARRTGELFFGEGSRLTVL.

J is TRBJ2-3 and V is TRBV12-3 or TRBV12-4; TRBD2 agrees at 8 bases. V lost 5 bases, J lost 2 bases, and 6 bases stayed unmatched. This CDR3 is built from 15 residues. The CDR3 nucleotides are TGTGCCAGCAGTCATAGCGGGAAGCCCACAGATACGCAGTATTTT. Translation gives CASSHSGKPTDTQYF.

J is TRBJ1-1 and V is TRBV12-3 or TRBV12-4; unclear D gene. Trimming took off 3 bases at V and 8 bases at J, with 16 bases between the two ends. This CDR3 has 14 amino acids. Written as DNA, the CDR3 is TGTGCCAGCAGTTTCCTTGGACGGTTTAGAGAAGCTTTCTTT. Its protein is CASSFLGRFREAFF.

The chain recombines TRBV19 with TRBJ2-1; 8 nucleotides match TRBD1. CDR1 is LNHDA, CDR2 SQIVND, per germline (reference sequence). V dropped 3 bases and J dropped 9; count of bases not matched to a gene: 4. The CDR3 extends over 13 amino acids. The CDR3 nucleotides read TGTGCCAGTAGTATTACAGGGGGGAGTGAGCAGTTCTTC. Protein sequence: CASSITGGSEQFF.

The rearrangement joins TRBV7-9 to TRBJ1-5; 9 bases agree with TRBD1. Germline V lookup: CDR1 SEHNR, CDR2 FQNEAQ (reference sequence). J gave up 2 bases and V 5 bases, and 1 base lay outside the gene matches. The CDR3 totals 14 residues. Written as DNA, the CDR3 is TGTGCCAGCAGCCGGGACAGGGGCAATCAGCCCCAGCATTTT. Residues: CASSRDRGNQPQHF.

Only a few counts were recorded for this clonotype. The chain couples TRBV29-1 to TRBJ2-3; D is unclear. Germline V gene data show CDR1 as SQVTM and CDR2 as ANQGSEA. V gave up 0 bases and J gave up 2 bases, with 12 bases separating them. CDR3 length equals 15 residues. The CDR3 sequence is CSVEDKAWVTDTQYF. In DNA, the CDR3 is TGCAGCGTTGAAGATAAAGCGTGGGTCACAGATACGCAGTATTTT.

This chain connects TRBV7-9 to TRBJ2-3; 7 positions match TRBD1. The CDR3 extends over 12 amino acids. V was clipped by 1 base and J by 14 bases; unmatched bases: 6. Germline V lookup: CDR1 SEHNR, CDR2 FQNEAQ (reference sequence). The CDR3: CASSLEDRAGYF. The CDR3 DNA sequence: TGTGCCAGCAGCTTAGAAGACAGGGCGGGGTATTTT.

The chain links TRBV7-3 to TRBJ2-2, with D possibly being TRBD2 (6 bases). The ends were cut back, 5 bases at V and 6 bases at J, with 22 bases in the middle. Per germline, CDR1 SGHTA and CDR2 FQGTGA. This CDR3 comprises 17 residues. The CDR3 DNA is TGTGCCAGCAGCGCCCACCAGGGACTCCCAGGACCCGGGGAGCTGTTTTTT. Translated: CASSAHQGLPGPGELFF.

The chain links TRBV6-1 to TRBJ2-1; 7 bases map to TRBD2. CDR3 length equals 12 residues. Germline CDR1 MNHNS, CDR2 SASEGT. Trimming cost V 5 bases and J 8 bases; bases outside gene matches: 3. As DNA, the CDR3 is TGTGCCAGCAGTAGGGGAGGGCATGAGCAGTTCTTC. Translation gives CASSRGGHEQFF.

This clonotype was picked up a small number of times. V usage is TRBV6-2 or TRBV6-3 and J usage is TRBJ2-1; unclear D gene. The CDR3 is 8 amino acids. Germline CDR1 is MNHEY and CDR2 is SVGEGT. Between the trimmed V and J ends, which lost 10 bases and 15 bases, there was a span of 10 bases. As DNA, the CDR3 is TGTGCCAACTCTCCGCGGTTCTTC. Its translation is CANSPRFF.

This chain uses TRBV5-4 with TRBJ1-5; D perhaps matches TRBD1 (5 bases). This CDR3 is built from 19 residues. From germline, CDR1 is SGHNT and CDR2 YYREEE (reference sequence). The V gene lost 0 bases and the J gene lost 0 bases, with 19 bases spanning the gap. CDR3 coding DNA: TGTGCCAGCAGCTTGGAGTCGGCCAGGGAATTTTATAGCAATCAGCCCCAGCATTTT. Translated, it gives CASSLESAREFYSNQPQHF.

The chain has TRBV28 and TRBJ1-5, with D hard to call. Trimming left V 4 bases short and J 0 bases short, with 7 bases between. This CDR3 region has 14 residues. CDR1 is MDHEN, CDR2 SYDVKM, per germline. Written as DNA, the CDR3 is TGTGCCAGCAGTTCCCTGAATAGCAATCAGCCCCAGCATTTT. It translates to CASSSLNSNQPQHF.

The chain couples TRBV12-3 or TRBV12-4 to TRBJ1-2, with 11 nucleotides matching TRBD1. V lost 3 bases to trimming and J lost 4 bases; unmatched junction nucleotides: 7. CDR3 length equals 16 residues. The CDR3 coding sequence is TGTGCCAGCAGTTTTCCCGGGACAGGGGGTGCCTATGGCTACACCTTC. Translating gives CASSFPGTGGAYGYTF.

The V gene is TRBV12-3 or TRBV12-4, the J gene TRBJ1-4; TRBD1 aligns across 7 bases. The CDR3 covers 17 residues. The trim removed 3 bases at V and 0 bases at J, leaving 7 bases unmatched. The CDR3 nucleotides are TGTGCCAGCAGTTTCGGAGGGGGCGCCTCAACTAATGAAAAACTGTTTTTT. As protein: CASSFGGGASTNEKLFF.

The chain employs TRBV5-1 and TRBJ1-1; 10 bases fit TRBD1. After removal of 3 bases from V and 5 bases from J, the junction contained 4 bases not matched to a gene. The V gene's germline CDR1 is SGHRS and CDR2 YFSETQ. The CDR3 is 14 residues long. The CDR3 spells CASSWGQGKTEAFF. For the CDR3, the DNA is TGCGCCAGCAGCTGGGGACAGGGGAAAACTGAAGCTTTCTTT.